This T cell receptor beta chain comes out of a study of monozygotic twins with inflammatory bowel disease. Study outcomes and limitations: People with IBD had fewer clonotypes in common with others than healthy twins did, especially with disease activity.

Unsorted whole blood yielded the total RNA, with T cells left unselected. To note about this clonotype: The antigen is not known.

The germline V gene encodes CDR1 SGHRS and CDR2 YFSETQ. The CDR3 loop spans 15 amino acids. Every TCR library consumed 3500 ng of total RNA. Researchers used template switching to add UMIs featuring a 6-nucleotide sample barcode. After re-calling the 5' RACE reads, TCRdb lists one entry per CDR3 protein, DNA absent. The sample shows around 370,000 distinct CDR3 sequences, and around 2.6% sits with its ten largest clones. Sequencing input: blood. The origin of this receptor is a human donor with ulcerative colitis or Crohn's disease, or a healthy co-twin of an affected twin (not recorded which). V and J are TRBV5-1 and TRBJ1-4; the TRBD1 assignment by TCRdb is unverifiable without DNA. Here the CDR3 reads CASSPGRGTNEKLFF.